This record concerns one TCR beta chain sequence. Antigen specificity is unknown. Noted treatment: roughly 10-day PBMC culture with coronavirus spike peptide pools or control peptides (ViraFEST assay). An Oncomine TCR Beta short-read assay was used to sequence the DNA from cultured CD4+ T cells. From the PCR reads, TCRdb called clonotypes with MiXCR, one entry per CDR3 protein. The sample lists some 18,000 distinct CDR3 sequences, less than 75% seen once, with less than 9.5% in the top ten. These data belong to a study of vaccination and CD4 T cells after COVID-19. CDR1 and CDR2 from the germline V gene are KGHSH and LQKENI. V was cut by 6 bases and J by 3 bases, with 9 bases left in between. This CDR3 is built from 13 residues. Study results and caveats: Convalescent patients' vaccine-specific clones were spike mono-reactive in 304 of 307 cases.

The receptor comes from a human donor who had recovered from COVID-19. The chain couples TRBV18 to TRBJ1-5; tentative D call: TRBD1 (6 bases). What was sequenced was CD4+ T cells from blood, cultured in vitro. CDR3 amino acids: CASSQGINQPQHF. For the CDR3, the DNA is TGTGCCAGCTCGCAGGGGATCAATCAGCCCCAGCATTTT. Full variable domain (rest looked up from reference TRBV18 and TRBJ1-5): NAGVMQNPRHLVRRRGQEARLRCSPMKGHSHVYWYRQLPEEGLKFMVYLQKENIIDESGMPKERFSAEFPKEGPSILRIQQVVRGDSAAYFCASSQGINQPQHFGDGTRLSIL.